The clone carrying this T cell receptor beta chain was recorded at least ten times. The antigen is not known. CD8+CD57+ cell expansion, shown by flow cytometry, had occurred in the patients selected for sequencing. At blood sampling, none of the patients had yet received therapy. Genomic DNA acted as the template from which TCR beta VDJ combination and CDR3 sequence profiling were carried out. MiXCR was run by TCRdb on the reads, yielding one entry per CDR3 protein. The sample includes some 160,000 distinct CDR3 sequences, about half seen only once; the top ten take 3.2%. This specimen belongs to a study of CD8+CD57+ T cells in acquired aplastic anemia. Looking at the study overall: Sorted CD4+ and CD8+ cells gave an average of around 3.3 ug of DNA.

Notes on the study in general: Patients had twenty-nine CD8+ CDR3 sequences in common with controls (the shared set). Significant differences in CD8+ Simpson's diversity were not observed between patients and controls.

This CDR3 has 15 amino acids. Trimming stripped 1 base from V and 4 bases from J, with 13 bases between. Germline V gene sequence: CDR1 LGHDT, CDR2 YNNKEL (reference sequence). Sequencing input: sorted CD4+, CD8+, or CD8+CD57+ T cells (not recorded which) from PBMCs. J is TRBJ1-2 and V is TRBV3-1, with D possibly matching TRBD1 (5 bases). The origin of this receptor is a human donor with aplastic anemia. The CDR3 bases are TGTGCCAGCAGCCAAGCTCGGACACCGAGCTATGGCTACACCTTC. It specifies CASSQARTPSYGYTF.